These 18 T cell receptor beta chains were all obtained from the same sample, sequenced in a study of blood T cell repertoires in COVID-19. Produced via immunoSEQ multiplex PCR; TCRdb's table is partial and in-frame only. The sample shows approximately 170,000 clones, 80% to 90% of them seen only once. Sequences were obtained from peripheral blood. The receptor source for this set is a woman aged 80 or older with acute or convalescent COVID-19.

This chain uses TRBV7-2 with TRBJ2-7, with TRBD2 identical over 12 bases. The CDR3 totals 14 residues. The V gene end was trimmed by 4 bases and the J gene end by 5 bases; junction bases not matched to a gene: 3. Germline lookup yields CDR1 SGHTA and CDR2 FQGNSA. The CDR3 region is CASSSTSGGNEQYF. The CDR3 region has the DNA TGTGCCAGCAGCTCAACTAGCGGGGGGAACGAGCAGTACTTC.

The V call is TRBV6-1, the J call TRBJ1-2; D is uncertain. The germline V gene has CDR1 MNHNS and CDR2 SASEGT. CDR3 length equals 16 residues. V lost 4 bases and J lost 4, with 19 bases in between. CDR3 protein: CASSGPERGMGYGYTF. CDR3 coding DNA: TGTGCCAGCAGTGGTCCGGAGCGGGGAATGGGCTATGGCTACACCTTC.

CDR3 DNA: TGCGCCAGCAGCCAAGATACAGGTAACTCTGGAAACACCATATATTTT. Protein sequence: CASSQDTGNSGNTIYF. The chain uses TRBV4-1 and TRBJ1-3; possibly TRBD1 for D (5 bases). V was pared by 0 bases and J by 0 bases, with 9 bases between. This CDR3 has 16 residues. Germline V gene sequence: CDR1 MGHRA, CDR2 YSYEKL.

The chain carries TRBV3-1 (or the pseudogene TRBV3-2) and TRBJ2-6, with TRBD2 matching over 9 bases. CDR3 length: 20 amino acids. Germline-derived CDR1 and CDR2 are LGHDT and YNNKEL (reference sequence). The ends lost 3 bases at V and 0 bases at J; junction bases unmatched: 12. The CDR3 sequence: CASSQRLAVLFLSGANVLTF. CDR3 in DNA: TGTGCCAGCAGCCAGAGACTAGCGGTCCTGTTCCTCTCTGGGGCCAACGTCCTGACTTTC.

The chain couples TRBV25-1 to TRBJ1-1; 7 bases fit TRBD1. The CDR3 totals 18 residues. The germline V gene has CDR1 MGHDK and CDR2 SYGVNS. The V segment lost 5 bases and the J segment 4 bases; nucleotides outside the gene matches: 19. The CDR3 region has the DNA TGTGCCAGCAGTCCTTCCCCTAGACAGGGTCTGTTCTTCACTGAAGCTTTCTTT. Encoded protein: CASSPSPRQGLFFTEAFF.

This clone has just a few counts. The chain employs TRBV30 and TRBJ1-1, with TRBD1 matching over 8 bases. This CDR3 comprises 13 residues. V trimming: 8 bases; J trimming: 6 bases; junction bases outside the gene matches: 11. CDR1 and CDR2 from the germline V gene are GTSNPN and SVGIG (reference sequence). DNA of the CDR3: TGTGCCGGAGGACAGGGTTTGGGCGCTGAAGCTTTCTTT. Residues: CAGGQGLGAEAFF.

The sample holds a few counts of this clone. V is TRBV7-3 and J is TRBJ2-2, with 7 positions matching TRBD1. After removal of 2 bases from V and 1 base from J, the junction contained 7 bases not matched to a gene. The CDR3 covers 17 residues. Germline lookup yields CDR1 SGHTA and CDR2 FQGTGA. The CDR3 DNA sequence: TGTGCCAGCAGCTTATTTCCGGGACAGAGGAACACCGGGGAGCTGTTTTTT. It yields the protein CASSLFPGQRNTGELFF.

This rearrangement joins TRBV29-1 to TRBJ2-7, with D perhaps TRBD2 (6 bases). The CDR3 length is 13 residues. CDR1 and CDR2 (germline): SQVTM, ANQGSEA. V was shortened by 6 bases and J by 3 bases, with 15 bases between the two germline ends. CDR3 amino acids: CSVGGMGGYEQYF. CDR3 nucleotide sequence: TGCAGCGTGGGGGGTATGGGCGGCTACGAGCAGTACTTC.

The chain carries TRBV20-1 and TRBJ2-7; the match to TRBD1 covers 8 bases. Germline CDR1 reads DFQATT; CDR2 reads SNEGSKA (reference sequence). V was clipped by 3 bases and J by 3 bases; unmatched bases: 4. The CDR3 is 13 residues long. The CDR3 DNA follows: TGCAGTGCTAGTTTGGACAGGGTCTACGAGCAGTACTTC. It specifies CSASLDRVYEQYF.

This clone showed up just once. The chain is built from TRBV6-5 and TRBJ1-6; 12 bases agree with TRBD1. Trimming removed 4 bases from V and 7 bases from J; junction bases left unmatched: 5. CDR3 length equals 16 residues. Germline loops: CDR1 MNHEY, CDR2 SVGAGI. The DNA of the CDR3 is TGTGCCAGCAGTTGGGAGGGACAGGGGGCAAATTCACCCCTCCACTTT. It translates to CASSWEGQGANSPLHF.

The rearrangement joins TRBV12-5 to TRBJ1-3; tentatively, D is TRBD1 (5 bases). Trimming shortened V by 7 bases and J by 3 bases, and 10 bases separated the two germline ends. Germline loops: CDR1 LGHNT, CDR2 FRNRAP. This CDR3 contains 13 residues. Written as DNA, the CDR3 is TGTGCTAGTGAGGGCAGGGATGGAAACACCATATATTTT. Amino acid sequence: CASEGRDGNTIYF. The whole variable domain, filled in from reference TRBV12-5 and TRBJ1-3, reads DARVTQTPRHKVTEMGQEVTMRCQPILGHNTVFWYRQTMMQGLELLAYFRNRAPLDDSGMPKDRFSAEMPDATLATLKIQPSEPRDSAVYFCASEGRDGNTIYFGEGSWLTVV.

The chain carries TRBV6-5 and TRBJ1-4; weak D call: TRBD1 (5 bases). Trimming removed 6 bases at V and 7 bases at J, with 9 bases between. The CDR3 loop spans 12 amino acids. CDR1 and CDR2 (germline): MNHEY, SVGAGI. CDR3 sequence: CASSRGGEKLFF. Written as DNA, the CDR3 is TGTGCCAGCAGCCGCGGGGGTGAAAAACTGTTTTTT.

This chain connects TRBV21-1 to TRBJ1-6. TRBV21-1 has pseudogene status. The CDR3 loop spans 20 amino acids. CDR3 loop: CASSPTLAPPEPTIGSPLHF. DNA for the CDR3: TGTGCCAGCAGCCCGACTCTTGCCCCCCCCGAACCCACTATAGGTTCACCCCTCCACTTT.

This clone occurred a few times. The CDR3 here is CASSPGTLSSTDTQYF. Written as DNA, the CDR3 is TGTGCCAGCTCCCCCGGTACCTTAAGCAGCACAGATACGCAGTATTTT. V usage is TRBV18 and J usage is TRBJ2-3; D is unclear. CDR1 is KGHSH, CDR2 LQKENI, per germline. With 6 bases removed from V and 0 bases from J, the gap between germline ends came to 16 bases. This CDR3 has 16 amino acids. The entire variable domain, with the rest obtained from reference TRBV18 and TRBJ2-3, is as follows: NAGVMQNPRHLVRRRGQEARLRCSPMKGHSHVYWYRQLPEEGLKFMVYLQKENIIDESGMPKERFSAEFPKEGPSILRIQQVVRGDSAAYFCASSPGTLSSTDTQYFGPGTRLTVL.

This clone was observed a handful of times. The chain employs TRBV12-5 and TRBJ2-1; a weak D match, TRBD1 (6 bases). CDR1 and CDR2 from the germline V gene are LGHNT and FRNRAP. V lost 7 bases and J 4 bases, leaving 11 bases between the germline ends. The CDR3 spans 13 residues. In DNA, the CDR3 is TGTGCTAGTGAAGGCAGGGGTTACAATGAGCAGTTCTTC. Translation gives CASEGRGYNEQFF.

The rearrangement joins TRBV6-2 or TRBV6-3 to TRBJ1-1; D possibly corresponds to TRBD1 (5 bases). V was trimmed by 4 bases and J by 6 bases, leaving 9 bases between them. Germline assignment: CDR1 MNHEY and CDR2 SVGEGT. The CDR3 contains 12 residues. The DNA of the CDR3 is TGTGCCAGCAGTTCGGCGGGGGCTGAAGCTTTCTTT. Protein product: CASSSAGAEAFF.

The chain uses TRBV10-3 and TRBJ1-1; a weak D match, TRBD1 (6 bases). V was cut by 3 bases and J by 1 base, with 9 bases left in between. Germline CDR1 and CDR2: ENHRY and SYGVKD. CDR3 length: 14 residues. The CDR3 sequence is CAISDPRGNTEAFF. CDR3 bases: TGTGCCATCAGTGACCCCAGGGGGAACACTGAAGCTTTCTTT.

The chain links TRBV7-9 to TRBJ2-1; possibly TRBD1 for D (5 bases). V was cut by 6 bases and J by 6 bases, with 12 bases left in between. The CDR3 length is 13 residues. Germline CDR1 SEHNR, CDR2 FQNEAQ (reference sequence). This CDR3 reads CASSHDSSNEQFF. The CDR3, as DNA: TGTGCCAGCAGTCATGACAGTAGCAATGAGCAGTTCTTC.